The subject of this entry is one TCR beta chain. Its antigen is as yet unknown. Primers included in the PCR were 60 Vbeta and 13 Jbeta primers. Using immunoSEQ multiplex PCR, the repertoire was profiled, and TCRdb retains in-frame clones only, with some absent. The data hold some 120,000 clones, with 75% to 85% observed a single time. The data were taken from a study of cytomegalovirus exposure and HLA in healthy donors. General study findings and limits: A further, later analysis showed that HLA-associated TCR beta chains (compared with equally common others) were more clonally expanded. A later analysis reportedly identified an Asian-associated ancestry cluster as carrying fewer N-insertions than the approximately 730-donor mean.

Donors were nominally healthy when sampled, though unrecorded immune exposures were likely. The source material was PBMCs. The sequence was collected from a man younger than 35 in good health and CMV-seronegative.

The CDR3 DNA follows: TGTGCCAGTCAGGGGACTAGCGGGTTGGCGCGGGGTGAGCAGTTCTTC. This encodes CASQGTSGLARGEQFF. The V gene is TRBV18, the J gene TRBJ2-1; 12 nucleotides line up with TRBD2. Unmatched junction bases numbered 15, after V lost 9 bases and J lost 9 bases. The germline gives CDR1 KGHSH, CDR2 LQKENI. The CDR3 has 16 residues.